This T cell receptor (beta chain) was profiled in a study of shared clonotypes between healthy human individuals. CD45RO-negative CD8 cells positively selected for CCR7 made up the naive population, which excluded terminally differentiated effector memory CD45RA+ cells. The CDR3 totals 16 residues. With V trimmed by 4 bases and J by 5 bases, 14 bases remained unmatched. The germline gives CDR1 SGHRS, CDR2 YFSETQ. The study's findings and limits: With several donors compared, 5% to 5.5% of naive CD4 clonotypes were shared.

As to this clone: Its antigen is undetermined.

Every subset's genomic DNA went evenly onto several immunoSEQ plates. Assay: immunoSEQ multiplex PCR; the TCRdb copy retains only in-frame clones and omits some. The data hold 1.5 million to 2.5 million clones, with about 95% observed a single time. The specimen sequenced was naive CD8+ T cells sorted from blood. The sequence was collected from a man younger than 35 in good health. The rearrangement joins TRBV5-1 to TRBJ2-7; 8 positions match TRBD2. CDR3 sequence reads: CASSIGGDPGNHEQYF. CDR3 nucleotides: TGCGCCAGCAGCATCGGGGGGGACCCAGGGAACCACGAGCAGTACTTC. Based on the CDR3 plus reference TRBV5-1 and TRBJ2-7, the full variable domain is KAGVTQTPRYLIKTRGQQVTLSCSPISGHRSVSWYQQTPGQGLQFLFEYFSETQRNKGNFPGRFSGRQFSNSRSEMNVSTLELGDSALYLCASSIGGDPGNHEQYFGPGTRLTVT.